This T cell receptor (beta chain) was sequenced during a study of T cell repertoires in cytomegalovirus infection. The wider study: Indications of both CMV infection and matching HLA type were provided by public TCR beta signatures. Whole-study findings and limits: There were HLA-C-restricted CMV-specific TCR beta clonotypes dominating the ex vivo response. Carriers of CMV plus the relevant HLA were identified by cumulative public TCR beta family frequency.

For this clonotype: Its specificity is unknown.

TCRdb re-called the reads through MiXCR, storing one row per CDR3 protein. The sample consists of approximately 750,000 distinct CDR3 sequences, 35% of them appearing once. Germline V gene lookup returns CDR1 DFQATT and CDR2 SNEGSKA (reference sequence). CDR3 length: 13 amino acids. Deletions cut 2 bases from V and 3 bases from J, with 10 bases between. The sequenced sample was PBMCs. V and J are TRBV20-1 and TRBJ1-2, with TRBD1 as a possible D gene (6 bases). This clonotype was sampled from a human donor in good health (CMV status not recorded). Some clones in this sample may be carry-over from other donors' samples. This CDR3 is CSARPRGDYGYTF. The CDR3 nucleotides are TGCAGTGCTAGACCCAGGGGCGACTATGGCTACACCTTC.